Shown below are 26 T cell receptor beta chains from a single sample sequenced in a study of shared clonotypes between healthy human individuals (dated by TCRdb to 2020 to 2021). The library relied on the immunoSEQ multiplex PCR assay. TCRdb limited this immuneACCESS table to in-frame rearrangements with V and J called. A share of clones is missing; checked studies link under half to unresolved V genes, and the rest is unexplained. This sample lists millions of clones; 80% to 95% were detected once. The ten most abundant clones make up roughly 0.36% of the sample. The sequencing sample was made of naive CD4+ T cells from PBMCs. Sample cell subset or site, as interpreted from the label and publication: CD45RA+ positively selected. All receptors come from a man aged 18 to 29 in good health. Some clones in this sample may be carry-over from other donors' samples.

V usage is TRBV28 and J usage is TRBJ2-3; 8 bases fit TRBD2. Trimming cost V 4 bases and J 0 bases; bases outside gene matches: 21. CDR3 length: 21 residues. Germline CDR1 is MDHEN and CDR2 is SYDVKM. In DNA, the CDR3 is TGTGCCAGCAGTTCGACAATGGCGGGAGGACCCAATCCGCTTAGCACAGATACGCAGTATTTT. Its translation: CASSSTMAGGPNPLSTDTQYF.

V and J are TRBV7-6 and TRBJ2-1; TRBD2 agrees at 9 bases. The ends lost 1 base at V and 9 bases at J; junction bases unmatched: 10. The CDR3 is 16 amino acids. The germline gives CDR1 SGHVS, CDR2 FNYEAQ. The CDR3 nucleotides are TGTGCCAGCAGCTTAGTTGCGGTAGCGGGAGCTGGTGAGCAGTTCTTC. It codes for CASSLVAVAGAGEQFF. The whole variable domain, remainder taken from reference TRBV7-6 and TRBJ2-1, is GAGVSQSPRYKVTKRGQDVALRCDPISGHVSLYWYRQALGQGPEFLTYFNYEAQQDKSGLPNDRFSAERPEGSISTLTIQRTEQRDSAMYRCASSLVAVAGAGEQFFGPGTRLTVL.

The gene calls are TRBV5-1 and TRBJ2-2; D might be TRBD1 (5 bases). The CDR3 loop spans 15 amino acids. The V gene lost 3 bases and the J gene lost 5 bases, with 14 bases spanning the gap. Germline V gene data show CDR1 as SGHRS and CDR2 as YFSETQ. The CDR3 here is CASSSALGATGELFF. In DNA form, the CDR3 reads TGCGCCAGCAGCTCGGCCCTAGGGGCAACCGGGGAGCTGTTTTTT.

V usage is TRBV28 and J usage is TRBJ2-5; the D gene is possibly TRBD1 (6 bases). The germline V gene has CDR1 MDHEN and CDR2 SYDVKM. Trimming took 5 bases from V and 3 from J, leaving 13 bases between them. CDR3 length: 14 amino acids. As DNA, the CDR3 is TGTGCCAGCAGTGCCCGCAACAGGGAAGAGACCCAGTACTTC. The encoded protein is CASSARNREETQYF.

V gene TRBV19 combines with J gene TRBJ2-2; D ambiguous. CDR3 length: 14 amino acids. Germline V CDR1 and CDR2: LNHDA, SQIVND (reference sequence). Trimming took off 3 bases at V and 6 bases at J, with 11 bases between the two ends. As DNA, the CDR3 is TGTGCCAGTAGTATTATCGCGGCAGCCGGGGAGCTGTTTTTT. Amino acids: CASSIIAAAGELFF.

Worth noting for this clone: In the same sample, other DNA sequences code for this CDR3. This rearrangement joins TRBV5-4 to TRBJ2-1; no clear D gene. Germline V gene sequence: CDR1 SGHNT, CDR2 YYREEE (reference sequence). The CDR3 is 11 amino acids. V dropped 0 bases and J dropped 9 bases, with 4 bases sitting between them. This chain's CDR3 is CASSLVSEQFF. CDR3 sequence (DNA): TGTGCCAGCAGCTTGGTGAGTGAGCAGTTCTTC.

V gene TRBV30 combines with J gene TRBJ1-6; 8 positions match TRBD1. The CDR3 is 13 amino acids. The V gene's germline CDR1 is GTSNPN and CDR2 SVGIG (reference sequence). The V segment lost 4 bases and the J segment 6 bases; nucleotides outside the gene matches: 2. CDR3 nucleotides: TGTGCCTGGACGGGACAGGCTAATTCACCCCTCCACTTT. Its protein product is CAWTGQANSPLHF.

The V and J genes are TRBV27 and TRBJ2-7; 11 nucleotides align to TRBD1. V shed 2 bases and J 2 bases; nucleotides not matched to a gene: 11. This CDR3 has 18 residues. Germline V gene lookup returns CDR1 MNHEY and CDR2 SMNVEV (reference sequence). CDR3 sequence reads: CASSLRPPGTGGAYEQYF. CDR3 DNA sequence: TGTGCCAGCAGTTTAAGACCCCCCGGGACAGGGGGGGCCTACGAGCAGTACTTC.

The V gene is TRBV28, the J gene TRBJ1-5, with D possibly being TRBD1 (6 bases). Germline CDR1 MDHEN, CDR2 SYDVKM. Trimming removed 6 bases from V and 6 bases from J, with 15 bases in between. There are 14 residues in the CDR3. The CDR3 is CASRDSTKSQPQHF. CDR3 sequence (DNA): TGTGCCAGCAGGGACAGCACCAAAAGTCAGCCCCAGCATTTT.

J is TRBJ2-1 and V is TRBV11-2; 9 nucleotides match TRBD1. V was pared by 5 bases and J by 7 bases, with 6 bases of the junction left unmatched. Germline CDR1 SGHAT, CDR2 FQNNGV. The CDR3 has 14 amino acids. CDR3 amino acids: CASSPQGAGNEQFF. The CDR3 DNA reads TGTGCCAGCAGCCCACAGGGGGCCGGGAATGAGCAGTTCTTC.

As regards this clone: Other DNA sequences from this sample encode an identical CDR3 as well. The gene calls are TRBV7-9 and TRBJ2-5; TRBD2 aligns across 7 bases. Germline-derived CDR1 and CDR2 are SEHNR and FQNEAQ (reference sequence). The CDR3 is 14 amino acids. The trim removed 1 base at V and 5 bases at J, leaving 4 bases unmatched. CDR3 bases: TGTGCCAGCAGCTTAGGCCTAGCGGCGGAGACCCAGTACTTC. Protein product: CASSLGLAAETQYF.

The chain uses TRBV6-6 and TRBJ1-1; possibly TRBD1 for D (6 bases). Trimming left V 5 bases short and J 0 bases short, with 16 bases between. CDR1 MNHNY and CDR2 SVGAGI come from the germline V gene (reference sequence). The CDR3 is made up of 16 amino acids. CDR3 region: CASSRTGTTVNTEAFF. Written as DNA, the CDR3 is TGTGCCAGCAGTCGTACCGGGACAACCGTGAACACTGAAGCTTTCTTT.

As DNA, the CDR3 is TGTGCCAGCAGTTTAAATCGAGCAGATACGCAGTATTTT. Its translation is CASSLNRADTQYF. This chain links TRBV28 with TRBJ2-3; D not resolved. This CDR3 contains 13 residues. Deletions cut 2 bases from V and 4 bases from J, with 7 bases between. Germline values: CDR1 MDHEN, CDR2 SYDVKM. The variable domain in full, completed from reference TRBV28 and TRBJ2-3, reads DVKVTQSSRYLVKRTGEKVFLECVQDMDHENMFWYRQDPGLGLRLIYFSYDVKMKEKGDIPEGYSVSREKKERFSLILESASTNQTSMYLCASSLNRADTQYFGPGTRLTVL.

Here the CDR3 DNA reads TGTGCCAGCAGGATAGACAGGGGGGATGGAGCGGTCGGGGAGCTGTTTTTT. This codes for CASRIDRGDGAVGELFF. The chain employs TRBV27 and TRBJ2-2; the match to TRBD1 covers 9 bases. CDR1 and CDR2 from the germline V gene are MNHEY and SMNVEV (reference sequence). The V gene end was trimmed by 6 bases and the J gene end by 7 bases; junction bases not matched to a gene: 15. The length of the CDR3 is 17 residues.

This sequence joins TRBV7-2 and TRBJ1-5, with TRBD1 matching over 9 bases. The germline gives CDR1 SGHTA, CDR2 FQGNSA. V lost 6 bases to trimming and J lost 5 bases; unmatched junction nucleotides: 2. The CDR3 sequence is 13 residues long. The CDR3 sequence: CASRDRGDQPQHF. CDR3 DNA sequence: TGTGCCAGCAGGGACAGGGGCGATCAGCCCCAGCATTTT.

The chain joins TRBV11-2 to TRBJ1-2; D gene unclear. With 5 bases removed from V and 6 bases from J, the gap between germline ends came to 22 bases. CDR3 length: 16 amino acids. CDR1 and CDR2 (germline): SGHAT, FQNNGV. CDR3 DNA sequence: TGTGCCAGCAGCCCAATTAGGAAGGAGGGTGCGGATGGCTACACCTTC. It yields the protein CASSPIRKEGADGYTF.

The chain is built from TRBV28 and TRBJ1-6; D not resolved. The CDR3 loop spans 12 amino acids. Germline V gene data show CDR1 as MDHEN and CDR2 as SYDVKM. V was clipped by 5 bases and J by 10 bases, with 9 bases between them. DNA of the CDR3: TGTGCCAGCAGTCCCCCGTGGTCACCCCTCCACTTT. It specifies CASSPPWSPLHF.

The rearrangement links TRBV27 to TRBJ2-2; 8 bases match TRBD1. Trimming took 0 bases from V and 4 from J; bases not matched to a gene: 7. The germline gives CDR1 MNHEY, CDR2 SMNVEV (reference sequence). The CDR3 has 17 amino acids. In DNA form, the CDR3 reads TGTGCCAGCAGTTTATCGGGGCAGGGGGCGCCCACCGGGGAGCTGTTTTTT. As protein: CASSLSGQGAPTGELFF.

The sample holds many counts of this clone. This rearrangement joins TRBV28 to TRBJ1-5; 10 bases agree with TRBD1. Trimming removed 1 base from V and 2 bases from J; junction bases left unmatched: 14. CDR3 length: 20 amino acids. Germline V CDR1 and CDR2: MDHEN, SYDVKM. The CDR3 here is CASSLSFGQGGRIGNQPQHF. DNA of the CDR3: TGTGCCAGCAGTTTATCTTTTGGACAGGGGGGTCGAATTGGCAATCAGCCCCAGCATTTT.

This clone was observed a handful of times. The rearrangement links TRBV4-1 to TRBJ1-5, with 7 bases lining up with TRBD1. The CDR3 is 15 residues long. Germline loops: CDR1 MGHRA, CDR2 YSYEKL. The V gene end was trimmed by 2 bases and the J gene end by 4 bases; junction bases not matched to a gene: 5. The CDR3 reads CASSQYRDRNQPQHF. The CDR3 DNA reads TGCGCCAGCAGCCAATATAGGGACAGAAATCAGCCCCAGCATTTT.

The chain recombines TRBV15 with TRBJ1-2; D ambiguous. The CDR3 totals 14 residues. V lost 0 bases, J lost 2 bases, and 7 bases lay in between. Germline V CDR1 and CDR2: LNHNV, YYDKDF (reference sequence). The CDR3 region is CATSRESGNYGYTF. The DNA of the CDR3 is TGTGCCACCAGCAGAGAGTCGGGGAACTATGGCTACACCTTC.

The chain joins TRBV19 to TRBJ2-5, with 12 bases that match TRBD2. The CDR3 extends over 17 amino acids. Per germline, CDR1 LNHDA and CDR2 SQIVND (reference sequence). V shed 1 base and J 2 bases; nucleotides not matched to a gene: 5. CDR3 protein: CASSIGMTSGSQETQYF. The CDR3 DNA follows: TGTGCCAGTAGTATAGGTATGACTAGCGGGAGTCAAGAGACCCAGTACTTC.

This chain uses TRBV19 with TRBJ1-1; D is unresolved. V lost 3 bases to trimming and J lost 0 bases, with 8 bases between them. The length of the CDR3 is 14 residues. Germline V lookup: CDR1 LNHDA, CDR2 SQIVND (reference sequence). The DNA for the CDR3 is TGTGCCAGTAGTATGGTAAGGATGAACACTGAAGCTTTCTTT. This sequence encodes CASSMVRMNTEAFF.

The chain links TRBV27 to TRBJ1-1; D is unclear. The CDR3 length is 15 residues. Trimming removed 4 bases at V and 5 bases at J, with 17 bases between. Germline loops: CDR1 MNHEY, CDR2 SMNVEV (reference sequence). CDR3 sequence reads: CASSSSPASRTEAFF. In nucleotides, the CDR3 is TGTGCCAGCAGTTCTTCTCCGGCCAGTAGGACTGAAGCTTTCTTT.

The genes are TRBV9 and TRBJ2-5; 10 nucleotides agree with TRBD2. The junction had 8 bases not matched to a gene; V was cut back by 2 bases and J by 10 bases. The CDR3 length is 14 residues. Germline V gene sequence: CDR1 SGDLS, CDR2 YYNGEE. The CDR3 DNA reads as TGTGCCAGCAGCGTGGGCCTAGCGGGAGTGGGCCAGTACTTC. Translated, it gives CASSVGLAGVGQYF.

The V call is TRBV4-2, the J call TRBJ2-5; no definite D call. The DNA end lines up better with TRBJ2-7; the J call may be wrong. The CDR3 consists of 16 residues. The germline gives CDR1 LGHNA, CDR2 YNFKEQ. This CDR3 reads CASSQGLRLGSYEQYF. As DNA, the CDR3 is TGTGCCAGCAGCCAAGGCCTCCGACTGGGCTCCTACGAGCAGTACTTC.